One sample yielded the 18 T cell receptor beta chains listed below, sequenced in a study of T cell responses to AZD1222 COVID-19 vaccine (dated by TCRdb to about 2021). Receptor libraries were prepared by the immunoSEQ multiplex PCR assay. This is the immuneACCESS table as TCRdb keeps it, with only in-frame sequences that have V and J called. A part of the clones is gone; compared with another copy, unresolved V genes explain less than half, and the rest is unexplained. In this sample the table shows more than 75,000 clones, around 92% of which occur a single time. Around 5% of the sample is in the top ten clones. The label giving this sample's time point can be read as: baseline before first vaccination. The material sequenced was peripheral blood, taken on day 0 of AZD1222 vaccination. These receptors were collected from an adult in good health.

This chain connects TRBV7-9 to TRBJ2-2; the D gene is possibly TRBD1 (6 bases). The CDR3 runs to 16 residues. V lost 4 bases and J lost 3, with 15 bases in between. Germline-derived CDR1 and CDR2 are SEHNR and FQNEAQ (reference sequence). CDR3 sequence reads: CASSSNTQGYTGELFF. CDR3 DNA sequence: TGTGCCAGCAGCTCCAATACACAGGGCTACACCGGGGAGCTGTTTTTT.

This rearrangement joins TRBV7-4 to TRBJ1-1; 8 nucleotides line up with TRBD1. V trimming: 1 base; J trimming: 6 bases; junction bases outside the gene matches: 7. The germline V gene has CDR1 SGHVT and CDR2 SQSDAQ. CDR3 length: 15 residues. The CDR3 here is CASSLVSGGLPEAFF. The CDR3 bases are TGTGCCAGCAGCTTAGTGTCAGGGGGCTTACCTGAAGCTTTCTTT.

The CDR3 DNA follows: TGTGCCAGCAGTTTATCACCAGGGGCGGTCACTGAAGCTTTCTTT. Protein product: CASSLSPGAVTEAFF. The V call is TRBV27, the J call TRBJ1-1, with D perhaps TRBD1 (6 bases). CDR3 length: 15 amino acids. The germline V gene has CDR1 MNHEY and CDR2 SMNVEV (reference sequence). Trimming stripped 0 bases from V and 4 bases from J, with 12 bases between.

The chain employs TRBV5-6 and TRBJ1-1; 8 bases are shared with TRBD1. CDR1 and CDR2 (germline): SGHDT, YYEEEE. CDR3 length equals 14 residues. Unmatched junction bases numbered 2, after V lost 0 bases and J lost 4 bases. For the CDR3, the DNA is TGTGCCAGCAGCTTGGGTGACAGGGGCACTGAAGCTTTCTTT. Its translation is CASSLGDRGTEAFF.

This chain uses TRBV11-1 with TRBJ1-2; D is perhaps TRBD1 (6 bases). CDR3 size: 12 residues. CDR1 and CDR2 (germline): SGHAT, FQDESV (reference sequence). Trimming took 5 bases from V and 6 from J, leaving 10 bases between them. The CDR3 is CASSARGHGYTF. As DNA, the CDR3 is TGTGCCAGCAGCGCCAGGGGCCATGGCTACACCTTC.

The rearrangement uses TRBV7-3 and TRBJ1-5; 10 nucleotides agree with TRBD1. Germline values: CDR1 SGHTA, CDR2 FQGTGA. The CDR3 has 13 amino acids. The V segment lost 5 bases and the J segment 7 bases; nucleotides outside the gene matches: 2. In DNA, the CDR3 is TGTGCCAGCAGCCGGGACAGGGGCCAGCCCCAGCATTTT. Encoded protein: CASSRDRGQPQHF.

This chain uses TRBV6-2 or TRBV6-3 with TRBJ2-2; 9 positions agree with TRBD1. V lost 3 bases to trimming and J lost 3 bases; unmatched junction nucleotides: 5. Germline V gene lookup returns CDR1 MNHEY and CDR2 SVGEGT. The CDR3 extends over 16 amino acids. CDR3 sequence (DNA): TGTGCCAGCAGTTATGATGGACAGGGGTACACCGGGGAGCTGTTTTTT. Protein: CASSYDGQGYTGELFF.

The chain is built from TRBV4-1 and TRBJ2-3; 14 nucleotides agree with TRBD2. CDR3 length: 19 amino acids. J lost 1 base, V lost 0 bases, and 6 bases had no gene match. The germline V gene encodes CDR1 MGHRA and CDR2 YSYEKL. CDR3 nucleotides: TGCGCCAGCAGCCAAGACTACAGGGGACTAGCGGGGGGCACAGATACGCAGTATTTT. It yields the protein CASSQDYRGLAGGTDTQYF.

This rearrangement joins TRBV5-1 to TRBJ2-7, with D maybe TRBD2 (6 bases). The V gene lost 0 bases and the J gene lost 3 bases, with 10 bases spanning the gap. The germline gives CDR1 SGHRS, CDR2 YFSETQ. The CDR3 runs to 14 residues. CDR3 residues: CASSLASGGYEQYF. The CDR3 DNA reads as TGCGCCAGCAGCTTGGCCTCCGGGGGCTACGAGCAGTACTTC.

The rearrangement joins TRBV30 to TRBJ1-1; unclear D gene. Germline loops: CDR1 GTSNPN, CDR2 SVGIG (reference sequence). Trimming took off 5 bases at V and 7 bases at J, with 8 bases between the two ends. This CDR3 contains 10 residues. DNA of the CDR3: TGTGCCTGGCGACGGGGTGAAGCTTTCTTT. Protein: CAWRRGEAFF. Filled out from reference TRBV30 and TRBJ1-1, the complete variable domain reads SQTIHQWPATLVQPVGSPLSLECTVEGTSNPNLYWYRQAAGRGLQLLFYSVGIGQISSEVPQNLSASRPQDRQFILSSKKLLLSDSGFYLCAWRRGEAFFGQGTRLTVV.

The chain combines TRBV9 with TRBJ1-4; D gene ambiguous. The CDR3 runs to 14 residues. V was pared by 5 bases and J by 4 bases, with 12 bases between. Germline CDR1 reads SGDLS; CDR2 reads YYNGEE. CDR3 sequence: CASSPAGYNEKLFF. The CDR3 coding sequence is TGTGCCAGCAGTCCGGCTGGCTATAATGAAAAACTGTTTTTT.

J is TRBJ2-7 and V is TRBV29-1; D remains ambiguous. V lost 7 bases and J 4 bases, leaving 20 bases between the germline ends. This CDR3 comprises 14 residues. Per the germline V gene, CDR1 is SQVTM and CDR2 is ANQGSEA. The CDR3 sequence is CSALGSSVLYEQYF. Written as DNA, the CDR3 is TGCAGCGCCCTCGGGTCCTCTGTTTTGTACGAGCAGTACTTC.

This clone turned up a few times. The CDR3 region is CASGTPTTALETQYF. The CDR3 DNA sequence: TGTGCCAGCGGGACACCAACGACGGCATTGGAGACCCAGTACTTC. The chain couples TRBV5-8 to TRBJ2-5; weak D call: TRBD1 (6 bases). This CDR3 is built from 15 residues. The ends were cut back, 7 bases at V and 5 bases at J, with 21 bases in the middle. Germline V gene lookup returns CDR1 SGHTS and CDR2 YDEGEE. Full variable domain (missing parts from reference TRBV5-8 and TRBJ2-5): EAGVTQSPTHLIKTRGQQATLRCSPISGHTSVYWYQQALGLGLQFLLWYDEGEERNRGNFPPRFSGRQFPNYSSELNVNALELEDSALYLCASGTPTTALETQYFGPGTRLLVL.

The rearrangement joins TRBV27 to TRBJ1-2, with D unresolved. V was clipped by 5 bases and J by 4 bases, with 17 bases between them. The CDR3 sequence is 15 residues long. Germline V gene lookup returns CDR1 MNHEY and CDR2 SMNVEV (reference sequence). The CDR3 DNA is TGTGCCAGCAGTCCCTCGTTCGGCGGCCCCTATGGCTACACCTTC. Translating it yields CASSPSFGGPYGYTF.

This chain connects TRBV28 to TRBJ2-7; D is tentatively TRBD1 or TRBD2 (5 bases each). Per the germline V gene, CDR1 is MDHEN and CDR2 is SYDVKM. V lost 3 bases and J 4 bases, leaving 16 bases between the germline ends. This CDR3 spans 15 amino acids. CDR3 DNA sequence: TGTGCCAGCAGTTTCTCGGGACGTGCTGGATACGAGCAGTACTTC. Protein product: CASSFSGRAGYEQYF.

The rearrangement joins TRBV2 to TRBJ1-4; 7 nucleotides align to TRBD1. Germline V CDR1 and CDR2: SNHLY, FYNNEI. The CDR3 is made up of 12 amino acids. After removal of 11 bases from V and 11 bases from J, the junction contained 11 bases not matched to a gene. The CDR3 DNA follows: TGTGCCGGCCGCGACAGGGTGGAGAAACTGTTTTTT. It is translated as CAGRDRVEKLFF.

This chain connects TRBV27 to TRBJ2-3; D not certain. Per germline, CDR1 MNHEY and CDR2 SMNVEV (reference sequence). This CDR3 spans 14 amino acids. V gave up 8 bases and J gave up 1 base, with 13 bases separating them. The CDR3 protein is CASGRLQRTDTQYF. CDR3 in DNA: TGTGCCAGCGGCCGGTTACAGCGCACAGATACGCAGTATTTT.

This clone has just one count. The chain is built from TRBV28 and TRBJ1-3, with TRBD1 as a possible D gene (5 bases). Trimming pared 10 bases from V and 0 bases from J, leaving 16 bases between. CDR1 and CDR2 from the germline V gene are MDHEN and SYDVKM. The CDR3 extends over 15 amino acids. CDR3 protein: CATRLGVASGNTIYF. CDR3 DNA: TGTGCCACAAGATTGGGGGTCGCCTCTGGAAACACCATATATTTT.